The present T cell receptor beta chain was sequenced within a study of blood T cell repertoires in COVID-19. Study context: From the United States, Italy and Spain came samples of acute and convalescent COVID-19.

V lost 6 bases and J 2 bases, leaving 4 bases between the germline ends. The CDR3 is 12 amino acids. Original methodology: Reference gene primer amplification yielded estimated nucleated cell counts. Sequencing was performed with immunoSEQ multiplex PCR; in TCRdb, only in-frame clones are kept and a portion is missing. V, J and clone size are taken as reported in that table, and D and trimming were inferred from the DNA itself. The sample lists approximately 170,000 clones, approximately 87% occurring once. The sequenced sample consisted of peripheral blood. The chain employs TRBV12-3 or TRBV12-4 and TRBJ2-2; D is ambiguous. The TCR comes from a man aged 18 to 35 with active or convalescent COVID-19. Written as DNA, the CDR3 is TGTGCCAGCAGCATTAACACCGGGGAGCTGTTTTTT. Translating it yields CASSINTGELFF.